This T cell receptor beta chain was recovered during a study of blood T cell repertoires in COVID-19. Study background: COVID-19 samples, acute and convalescent, were from the United States, Italy and Spain. Sample material is recorded as cDNA or gDNA derived from T cells, B-cell-depleted T cells, or PBMCs.

V lost 2 bases to trimming and J lost 7 bases, with 12 bases between them. This CDR3 has 14 amino acids. Germline CDR1 reads LGHDT; CDR2 reads YNNKEL (reference sequence). Per the study methods: Using reference gene primer amplification, nucleated cell counts were estimated. Sequenced by immunoSEQ multiplex PCR; TCRdb stores in-frame clones only, minus some. Clonal size and the V and J genes are those of that table, whereas D and trimming came from the DNA. The table shows about 150,000 clones, with approximately 80% occurring only once. The origin of this receptor is a woman between 45 and 65 years old with acute or convalescent COVID-19. V usage is TRBV3-1 (or the pseudogene TRBV3-2) and J usage is TRBJ2-1; D uncertain. Sequenced material: peripheral blood. The CDR3 reads CASSQNAGLNEQFF. The CDR3 DNA reads as TGTGCCAGCAGCCAAAACGCAGGCTTGAATGAGCAGTTCTTC.